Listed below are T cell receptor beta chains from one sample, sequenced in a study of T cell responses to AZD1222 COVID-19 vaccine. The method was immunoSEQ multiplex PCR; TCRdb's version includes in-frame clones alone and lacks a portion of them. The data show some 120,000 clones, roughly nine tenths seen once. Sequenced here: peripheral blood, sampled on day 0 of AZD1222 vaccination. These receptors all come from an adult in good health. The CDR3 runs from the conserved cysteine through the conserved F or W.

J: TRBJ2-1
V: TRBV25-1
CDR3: CASSEFGTAAYNEQFF

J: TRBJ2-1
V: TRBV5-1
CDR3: CASSRDRVNEQFF

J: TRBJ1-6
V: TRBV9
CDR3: CASSVDRGDNSPLHF

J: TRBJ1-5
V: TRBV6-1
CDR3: CASSEGQGSNQPQHF

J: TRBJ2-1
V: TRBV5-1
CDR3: CASSLGWAGVSDEQFF

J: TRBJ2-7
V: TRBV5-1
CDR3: CASSLGTPAYYEQYF

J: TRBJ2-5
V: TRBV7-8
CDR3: CASNPLGTQETQYF

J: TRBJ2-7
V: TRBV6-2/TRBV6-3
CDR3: CASSSGTGDEQYF

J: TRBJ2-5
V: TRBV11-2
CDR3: CASSPHRDPWGETQYF

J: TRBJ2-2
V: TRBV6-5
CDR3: CASTPGQAGGLFF

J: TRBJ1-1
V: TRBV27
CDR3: CASRSRQGNTEAFF

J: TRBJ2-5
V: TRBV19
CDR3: CASSPLRRGWQETQYF

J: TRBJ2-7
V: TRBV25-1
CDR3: CASSDEAGGIYEQYF

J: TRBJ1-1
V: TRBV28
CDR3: CASIPTGTGGNTEAFF